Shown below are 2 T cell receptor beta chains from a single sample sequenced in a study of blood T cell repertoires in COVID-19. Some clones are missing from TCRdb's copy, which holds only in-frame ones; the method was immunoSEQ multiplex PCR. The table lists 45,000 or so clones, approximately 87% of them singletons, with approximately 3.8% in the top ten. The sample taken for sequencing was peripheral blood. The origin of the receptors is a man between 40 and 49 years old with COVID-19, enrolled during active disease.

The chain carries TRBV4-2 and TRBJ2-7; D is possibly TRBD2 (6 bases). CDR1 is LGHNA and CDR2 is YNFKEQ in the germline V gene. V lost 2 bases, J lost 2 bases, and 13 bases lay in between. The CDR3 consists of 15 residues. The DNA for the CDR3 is TGTGCCAGCAGCCAATGGGCTAGCGATCCCTACGAGCAGTACTTC. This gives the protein CASSQWASDPYEQYF.

The chain's CDR3 is CASSYPAGELFF. CDR3 in DNA: TGTGCCAGCAGTTACCCAGCCGGGGAGCTGTTTTTT. J is TRBJ2-2 and V is TRBV6-6; D not certain. Trimming pared 2 bases from V and 6 bases from J, leaving 4 bases between. Germline values: CDR1 MNHNY, CDR2 SVGAGI (reference sequence). This CDR3 region has 12 residues.